Listed here is a single T cell receptor beta chain. These data originate in a study of OX40 agonist ivuxolimab in advanced cancers. Across the study: Cohort: 65% to 90% men, mean age roughly 60, aged roughly 20 to 79.

Produced via immunoSEQ multiplex PCR; TCRdb's table is partial and in-frame only. The sample lists just under 80,000 clones, approximately 84% occurring once. The CDR3 extends over 13 amino acids. Germline CDR1 MNHEY, CDR2 SMNVEV (reference sequence). Trimming shortened V by 3 bases and J by 6 bases, and 9 bases separated the two germline ends. Autoimmune disease history or systemic immunosuppression meant exclusion. The chain has TRBV27 and TRBJ1-5; the D is unclear. The source is an adult with an advanced solid tumor such as melanoma, head and neck, liver or kidney cancer. The specimen was CD4+ or CD8+ T cells sorted from blood, collected in a trial of the OX40 agonist ivuxolimab. CDR3 protein: CASSLGRGQPQHF. The CDR3 bases are TGTGCCAGCAGTTTGGGTCGCGGTCAGCCCCAGCATTTT.